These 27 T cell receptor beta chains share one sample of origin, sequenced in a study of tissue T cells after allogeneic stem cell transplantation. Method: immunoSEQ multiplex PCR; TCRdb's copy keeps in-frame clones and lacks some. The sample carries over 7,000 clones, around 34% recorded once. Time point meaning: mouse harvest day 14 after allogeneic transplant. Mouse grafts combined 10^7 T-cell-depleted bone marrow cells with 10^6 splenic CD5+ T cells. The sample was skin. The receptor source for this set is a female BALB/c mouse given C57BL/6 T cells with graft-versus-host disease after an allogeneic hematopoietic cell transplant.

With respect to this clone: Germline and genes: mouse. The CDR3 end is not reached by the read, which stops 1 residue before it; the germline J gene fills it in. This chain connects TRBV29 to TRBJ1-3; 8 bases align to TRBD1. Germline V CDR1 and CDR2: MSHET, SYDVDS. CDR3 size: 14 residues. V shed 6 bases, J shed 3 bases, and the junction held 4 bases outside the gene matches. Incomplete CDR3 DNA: TGTGCTAGCAGCCAGGGGGCGGGTGGAAATACGCTCTAT. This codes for CASSQGAGGNTLY. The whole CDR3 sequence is CASSQGAGGNTLYF.

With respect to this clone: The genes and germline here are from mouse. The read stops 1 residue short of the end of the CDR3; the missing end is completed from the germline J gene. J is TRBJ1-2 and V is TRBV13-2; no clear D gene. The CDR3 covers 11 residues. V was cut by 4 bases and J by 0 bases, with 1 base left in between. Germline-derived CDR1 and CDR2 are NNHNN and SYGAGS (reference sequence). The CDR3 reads CASGSNSDYTF. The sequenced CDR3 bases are TGTGCCAGCGGTTCAAACTCCGACTACACC.

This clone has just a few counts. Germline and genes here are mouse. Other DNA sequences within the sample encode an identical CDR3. This CDR3 reads CASSLEGSQNTLYF. The DNA read from the CDR3 is TGTGCCAGCAGCTTAGAGGGAAGTCAAAACACCTTGTAC. The chain joins TRBV3 to TRBJ2-4; D remains unclear. The missing CDR3 end, 1 residue past where the read stops, is filled in from the germline J gene. The CDR3 length is 14 residues. Germline V gene data show CDR1 as SNHLY and CDR2 as FYNGKV (reference sequence). The V end lost 1 base, the J end lost 0 bases, and 5 bases lay between the germline ends.

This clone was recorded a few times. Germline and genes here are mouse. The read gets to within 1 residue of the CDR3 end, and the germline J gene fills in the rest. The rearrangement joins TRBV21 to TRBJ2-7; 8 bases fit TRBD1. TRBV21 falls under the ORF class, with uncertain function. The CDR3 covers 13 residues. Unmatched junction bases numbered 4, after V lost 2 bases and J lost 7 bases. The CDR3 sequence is CASSQPDRDEQYF. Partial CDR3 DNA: TGTGCTAGCAGTCAACCGGACAGGGACGAACAGTAC.

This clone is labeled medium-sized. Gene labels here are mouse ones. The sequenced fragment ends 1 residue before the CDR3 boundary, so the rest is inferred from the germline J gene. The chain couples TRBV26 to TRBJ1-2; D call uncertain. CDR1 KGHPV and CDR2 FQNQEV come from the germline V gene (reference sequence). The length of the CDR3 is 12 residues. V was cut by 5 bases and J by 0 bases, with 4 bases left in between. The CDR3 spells CASSRANSDYTF. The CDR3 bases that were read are TGTGCCAGCAGTAGGGCAAACTCCGACTACACC.

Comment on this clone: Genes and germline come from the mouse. CDR3 amino acids: CASSLDGAEVFF. Partial CDR3 DNA: TGTGCCAGCAGTCTGGACGGGGCAGAAGTCTTC. The J gene is TRBJ1-1, the V gene TRBV26; the D is unclear. Coverage ceases 1 residue before the CDR3 finishes, and the germline J gene fills in the end. Germline V lookup: CDR1 KGHPV, CDR2 FQNQEV (reference sequence). V lost 2 bases and J lost 6, with 7 bases in between. This CDR3 is built from 12 residues.

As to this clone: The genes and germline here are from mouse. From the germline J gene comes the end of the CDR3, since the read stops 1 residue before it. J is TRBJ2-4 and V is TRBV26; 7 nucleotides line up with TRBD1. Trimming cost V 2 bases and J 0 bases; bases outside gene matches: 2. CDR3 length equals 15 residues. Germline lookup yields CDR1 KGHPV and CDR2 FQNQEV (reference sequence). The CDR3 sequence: CASSLGDSSQNTLYF. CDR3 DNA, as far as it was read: TGTGCCAGCAGTCTGGGGGACAGTAGTCAAAACACCTTGTAC.

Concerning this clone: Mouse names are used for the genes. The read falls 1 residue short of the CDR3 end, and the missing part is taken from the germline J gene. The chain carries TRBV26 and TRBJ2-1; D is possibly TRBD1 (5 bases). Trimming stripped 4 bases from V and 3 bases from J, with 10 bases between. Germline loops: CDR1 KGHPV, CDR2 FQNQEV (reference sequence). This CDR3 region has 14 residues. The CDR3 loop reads CASSRGQPYAEQFF. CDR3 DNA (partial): TGTGCCAGCAGTCGCGGACAACCCTATGCTGAGCAGTTC.

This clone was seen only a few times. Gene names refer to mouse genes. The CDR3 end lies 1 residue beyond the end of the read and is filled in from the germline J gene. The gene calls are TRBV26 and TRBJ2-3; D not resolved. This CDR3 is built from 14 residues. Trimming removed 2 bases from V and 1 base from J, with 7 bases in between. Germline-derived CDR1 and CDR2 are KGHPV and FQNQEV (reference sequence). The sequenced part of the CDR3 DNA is TGTGCCAGCAGTCTGACAGATGGTGCAGAAACGCTGTAT. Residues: CASSLTDGAETLY. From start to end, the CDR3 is CASSLTDGAETLYF.

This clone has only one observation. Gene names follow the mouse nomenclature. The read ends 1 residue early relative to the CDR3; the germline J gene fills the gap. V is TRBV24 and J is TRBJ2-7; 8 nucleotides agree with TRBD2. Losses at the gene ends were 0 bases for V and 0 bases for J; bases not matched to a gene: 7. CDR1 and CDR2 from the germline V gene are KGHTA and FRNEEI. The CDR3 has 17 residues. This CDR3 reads CASSLYSWGASSYEQYF. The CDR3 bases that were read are TGTGCCAGCAGTCTGTATAGCTGGGGGGCTAGCTCCTATGAACAGTAC.

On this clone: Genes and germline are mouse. The CDR3 spells CASSSGTPNTLYF. CDR3 DNA, as far as it was read: TGTGCCAGCAGCTCCGGGACTCCAAACACCTTGTAC. V gene TRBV14 combines with J gene TRBJ2-4; D might be TRBD2 (6 bases). The sequenced fragment ends 1 residue before the CDR3 boundary, so the rest is inferred from the germline J gene. The V end lost 5 bases, the J end lost 5 bases, and 12 bases lay between the germline ends. This CDR3 contains 13 residues. CDR1 is SGHDT, CDR2 FRDEAV, per germline.

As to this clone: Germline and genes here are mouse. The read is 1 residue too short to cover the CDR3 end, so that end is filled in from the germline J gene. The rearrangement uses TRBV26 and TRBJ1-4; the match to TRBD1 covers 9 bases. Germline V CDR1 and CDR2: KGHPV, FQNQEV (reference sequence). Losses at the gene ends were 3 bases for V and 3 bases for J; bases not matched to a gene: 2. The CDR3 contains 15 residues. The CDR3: CASSLTGGTNERLFF. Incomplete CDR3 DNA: TGTGCCAGCAGTCTCACAGGGGGCACCAACGAAAGATTATTT.

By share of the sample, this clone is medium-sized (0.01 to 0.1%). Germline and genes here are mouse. The CDR3: CASSLNSNERLFF. The DNA read from the CDR3 is TGTGCCAGCAGTCTAAACAGCAACGAAAGATTATTT. V usage is TRBV26 and J usage is TRBJ1-4; D is undetermined. The CDR3 goes on 1 residue after the read ends, and that part is filled in from the germline J gene. Germline loops: CDR1 KGHPV, CDR2 FQNQEV (reference sequence). V shed 3 bases and J shed 4 bases, with 6 bases lying between them. This CDR3 is built from 13 residues.

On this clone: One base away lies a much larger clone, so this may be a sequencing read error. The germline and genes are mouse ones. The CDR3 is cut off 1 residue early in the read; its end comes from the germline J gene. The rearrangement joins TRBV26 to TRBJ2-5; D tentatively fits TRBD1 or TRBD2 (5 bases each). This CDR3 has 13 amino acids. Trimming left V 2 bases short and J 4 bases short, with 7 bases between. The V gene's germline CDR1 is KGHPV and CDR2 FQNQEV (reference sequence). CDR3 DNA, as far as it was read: TGTGCCAGCAGTCTGGGGGGAGAAGACACCCAGTAC. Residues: CASSLGGEDTQY. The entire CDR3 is CASSLGGEDTQYF.

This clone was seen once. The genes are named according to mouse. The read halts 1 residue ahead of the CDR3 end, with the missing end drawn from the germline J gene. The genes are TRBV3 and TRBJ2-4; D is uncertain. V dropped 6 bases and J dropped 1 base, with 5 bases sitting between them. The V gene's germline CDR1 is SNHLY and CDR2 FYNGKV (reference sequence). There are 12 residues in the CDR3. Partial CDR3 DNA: TGTGCCAGCAGGTCTGGTCAAAACACCTTGTAC. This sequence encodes CASRSGQNTLY. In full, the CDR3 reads CASRSGQNTLYF.

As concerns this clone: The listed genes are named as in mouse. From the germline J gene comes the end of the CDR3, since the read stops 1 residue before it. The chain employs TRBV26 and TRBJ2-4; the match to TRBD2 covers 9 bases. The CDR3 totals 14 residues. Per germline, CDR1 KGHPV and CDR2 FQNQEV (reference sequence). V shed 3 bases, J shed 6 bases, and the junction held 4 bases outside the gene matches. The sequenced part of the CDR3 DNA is TGTGCCAGCAGTCTCCACTGGGGGGAGAACACCTTGTAC. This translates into CASSLHWGENTLY. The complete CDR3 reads CASSLHWGENTLYF.

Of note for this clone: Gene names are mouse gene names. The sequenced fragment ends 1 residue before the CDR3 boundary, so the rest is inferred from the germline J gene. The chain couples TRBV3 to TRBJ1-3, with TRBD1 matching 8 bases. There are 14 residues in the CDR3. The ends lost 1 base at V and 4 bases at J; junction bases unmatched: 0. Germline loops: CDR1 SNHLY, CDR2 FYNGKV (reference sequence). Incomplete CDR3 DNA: TGTGCCAGCAGCTTAGGACAGGGGGGAAATACGCTCTAT. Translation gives CASSLGQGGNTLY. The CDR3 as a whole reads CASSLGQGGNTLYF.

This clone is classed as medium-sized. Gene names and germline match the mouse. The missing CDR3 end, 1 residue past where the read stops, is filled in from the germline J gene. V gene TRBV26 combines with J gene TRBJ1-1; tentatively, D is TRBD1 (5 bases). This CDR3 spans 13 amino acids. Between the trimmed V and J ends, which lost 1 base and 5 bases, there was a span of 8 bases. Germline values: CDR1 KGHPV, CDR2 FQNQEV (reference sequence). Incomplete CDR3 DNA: TGTGCCAGCAGTCTGTTGGGACGGACAGAAGTCTTC. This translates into CASSLLGRTEVF. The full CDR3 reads CASSLLGRTEVFF.

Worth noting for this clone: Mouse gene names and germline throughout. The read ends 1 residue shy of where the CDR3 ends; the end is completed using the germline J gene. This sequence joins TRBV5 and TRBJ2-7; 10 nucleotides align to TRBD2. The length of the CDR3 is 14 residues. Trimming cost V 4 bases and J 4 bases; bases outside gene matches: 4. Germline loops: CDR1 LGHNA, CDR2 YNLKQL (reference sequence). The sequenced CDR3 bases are TGTGCCAGCAGCCCCGGACTGGGGGTTTATGAACAGTAC. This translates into CASSPGLGVYEQY. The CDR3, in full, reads CASSPGLGVYEQYF.

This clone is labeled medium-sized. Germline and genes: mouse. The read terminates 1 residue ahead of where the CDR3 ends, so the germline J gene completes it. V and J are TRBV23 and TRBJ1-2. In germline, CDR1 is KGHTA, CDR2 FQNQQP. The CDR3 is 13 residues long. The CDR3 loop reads CSSSPPGVSDYTF. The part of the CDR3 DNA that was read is TGCTCCAGCAGTCCCCCCGGGGTCTCCGACTACACC.

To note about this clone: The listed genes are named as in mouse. The CDR3 here is CTCSTRDRGQNTLYF. The CDR3 bases that were read are TGCACCTGCAGTACCCGGGACAGGGGACAAAACACCTTGTAC. The chain joins TRBV1 to TRBJ2-4; 10 nucleotides line up with TRBD1. The read ends 1 residue early relative to the CDR3; the germline J gene fills the gap. V was pared by 5 bases and J by 3 bases, with 5 bases of the junction left unmatched. In germline, CDR1 is NSQYPW, CDR2 LRSPGD (reference sequence). CDR3 size: 15 residues. Full variable domain (remainder filled in from reference TRBV1 and TRBJ2-4): VTLLEQNPRWRLVPRGQAVNLRCILKNSQYPWMSWYQQDLQKQLQWLFTLRSPGDKEVKSLPGADYLATRVTDTELRLQVANMSQGRTLYCTCSTRDRGQNTLYFGAGTRLSVL.

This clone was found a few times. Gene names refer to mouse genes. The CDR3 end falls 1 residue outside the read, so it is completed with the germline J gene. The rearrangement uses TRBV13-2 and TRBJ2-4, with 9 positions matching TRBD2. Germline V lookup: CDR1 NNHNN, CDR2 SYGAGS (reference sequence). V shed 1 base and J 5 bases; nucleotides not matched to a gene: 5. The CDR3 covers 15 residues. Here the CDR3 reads CASGDRAGGGNTLYF. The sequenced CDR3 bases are TGTGCCAGCGGTGATAGGGCTGGGGGGGGAAACACCTTGTAC.

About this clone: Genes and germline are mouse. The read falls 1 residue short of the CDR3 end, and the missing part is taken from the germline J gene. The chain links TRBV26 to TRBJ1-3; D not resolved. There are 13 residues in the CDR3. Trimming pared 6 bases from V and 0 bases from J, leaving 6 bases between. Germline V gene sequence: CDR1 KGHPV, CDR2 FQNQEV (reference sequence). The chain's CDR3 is CASSQDSGNTLYF. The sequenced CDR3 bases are TGTGCCAGCAGCCAAGATTCTGGAAATACGCTCTAT.

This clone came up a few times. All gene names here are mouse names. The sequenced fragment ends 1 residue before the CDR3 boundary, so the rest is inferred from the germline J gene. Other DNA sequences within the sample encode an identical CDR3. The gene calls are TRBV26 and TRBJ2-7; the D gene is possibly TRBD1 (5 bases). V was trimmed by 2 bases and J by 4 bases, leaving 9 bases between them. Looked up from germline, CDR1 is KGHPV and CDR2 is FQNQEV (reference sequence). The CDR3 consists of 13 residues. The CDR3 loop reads CASSLGQTYEQYF. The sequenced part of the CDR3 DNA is TGTGCCAGCAGTCTGGGACAAACTTATGAACAGTAC.

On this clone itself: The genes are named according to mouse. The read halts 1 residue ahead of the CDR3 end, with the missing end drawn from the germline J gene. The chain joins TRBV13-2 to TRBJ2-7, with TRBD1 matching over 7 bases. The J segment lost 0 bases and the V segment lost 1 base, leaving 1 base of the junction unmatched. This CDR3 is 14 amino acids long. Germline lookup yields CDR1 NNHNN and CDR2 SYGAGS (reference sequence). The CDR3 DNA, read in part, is TGTGCCAGCGGTGATCGGGACAGCTCCTATGAACAGTAC. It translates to CASGDRDSSYEQY. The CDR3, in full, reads CASGDRDSSYEQYF.

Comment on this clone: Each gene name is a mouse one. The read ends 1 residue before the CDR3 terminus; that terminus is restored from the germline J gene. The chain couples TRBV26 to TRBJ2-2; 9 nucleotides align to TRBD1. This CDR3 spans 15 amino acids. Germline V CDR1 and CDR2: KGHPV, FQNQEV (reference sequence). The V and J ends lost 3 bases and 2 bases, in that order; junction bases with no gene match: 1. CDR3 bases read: TGTGCCAGCAGTCTCGGGACAGGGAACACCGGGCAGCTCTAC. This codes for CASSLGTGNTGQLY. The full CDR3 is CASSLGTGNTGQLYF.

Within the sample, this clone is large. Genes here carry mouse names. CDR3 sequence: CASSLGGGAGNTLYF. The covered CDR3 bases are TGTGCAAGCAGCTTAGGAGGGGGCGCTGGAAATACGCTCTAT. The chain links TRBV16 to TRBJ1-3; 7 bases are a match to TRBD1. The sequence runs out 1 residue before the end of the CDR3; the remainder is reconstructed from the germline J gene. This CDR3 contains 15 residues. CDR1 is SGHSA, CDR2 FRNQAP, per germline. With V trimmed by 1 base and J by 2 bases, 2 bases remained unmatched. Based on the CDR3 plus reference TRBV16 and TRBJ1-3, the full variable domain is NAGVIQTPRHKVTGKGQEATLWCEPISGHSAVFWYRQTIVQGLEFLTYFRNQAPIDDSGMPKERFSAQMPNQSHSTLKIQSTQPQDSAVYLCASSLGGGAGNTLYFGEGSRLIVV.